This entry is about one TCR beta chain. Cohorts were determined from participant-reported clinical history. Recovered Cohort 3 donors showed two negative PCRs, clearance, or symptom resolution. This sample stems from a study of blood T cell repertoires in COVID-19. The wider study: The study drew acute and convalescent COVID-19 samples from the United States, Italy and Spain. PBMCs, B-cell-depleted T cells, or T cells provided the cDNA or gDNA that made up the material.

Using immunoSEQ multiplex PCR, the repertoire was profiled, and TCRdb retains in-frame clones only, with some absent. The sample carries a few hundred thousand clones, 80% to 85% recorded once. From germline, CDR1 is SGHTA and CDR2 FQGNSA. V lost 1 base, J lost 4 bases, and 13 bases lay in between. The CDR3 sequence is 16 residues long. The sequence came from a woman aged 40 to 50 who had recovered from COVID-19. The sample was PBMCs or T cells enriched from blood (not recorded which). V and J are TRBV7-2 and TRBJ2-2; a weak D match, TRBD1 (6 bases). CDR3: CASSLVSQGSTGELFF. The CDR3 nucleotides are TGTGCCAGCAGCTTAGTATCACAGGGAAGCACCGGGGAGCTGTTTTTT.